A single T cell receptor beta chain is shown here with its context. This specimen comes from a study of blood T cell repertoires in COVID-19. Trimming cost V 1 base and J 6 bases; bases outside gene matches: 4. Per germline, CDR1 MNHEY and CDR2 SVGEGT. This CDR3 comprises 15 residues. The method was immunoSEQ multiplex PCR; TCRdb's version includes in-frame clones alone and lacks a portion of them. Of approximately 97,000 clones listed, around 86% were seen once; the top ten hold around 2.9%. The source material was peripheral blood. V and J are TRBV6-2 or TRBV6-3 and TRBJ2-1; 9 nucleotides match TRBD1. This TCR came from a man aged 50 to 59 with active or convalescent COVID-19. The CDR3 sequence: CASSYLGQGPNEQFF. In DNA, the CDR3 is TGTGCCAGCAGTTACTTGGGACAGGGCCCCAATGAGCAGTTCTTC.